Listed below are T cell receptor beta chains from one sample, sequenced in a study of T cells after posttransplantation cyclophosphamide. Assay used: immunoSEQ multiplex PCR; TCRdb lists only in-frame clones, some missing. Recorded here are 25,000 to 30,000 clones, none singletons. Sequenced material: PBMCs. These receptors came from a woman aged 60-70 years in good health, CMV-negative, and a related stem cell transplant donor. Both conserved end residues are part of each CDR3. The order of the fields is V gene, D gene, clone size, J gene, CDR3 DNA, CDR3 protein. A D gene is named only where the DNA matches it firmly. Clone size is stated in some rows and not others, as once, few, many or a class when expanded.

v_gene: TRBV29-1
d_gene: NA
abundance: few
j_gene: TRBJ2-1
CDR3nt: TGCAGCACGGCGGACTCCTCCTACAATGAGCAGTTCTTC
CDR3aa: CSTADSSYNEQFF

v_gene: TRBV6-1
d_gene: TRBD1
abundance: many
j_gene: TRBJ1-2
CDR3nt: TGTGCCAGCAGTGAACGGGACAGGGGTCCTTATGGCTACACCTTC
CDR3aa: CASSERDRGPYGYTF

v_gene: TRBV6-5
d_gene: TRBD1
abundance: many
j_gene: TRBJ1-1
CDR3nt: TGTGCCAGCAGTTACACAGGGGGGACTGAAGCTTTCTTT
CDR3aa: CASSYTGGTEAFF

v_gene: TRBV5-5
d_gene: NA
abundance: many
j_gene: TRBJ2-1
CDR3nt: TGTGCCAGCAGCTTTCGGTGGGAGCAGTTCTTC
CDR3aa: CASSFRWEQFF

v_gene: TRBV29-1
d_gene: NA
abundance: NA
j_gene: TRBJ1-1
CDR3nt: TGCAGCGTTTGTATGTCGGTGAACACTGAAGCTTTCTTT
CDR3aa: CSVCMSVNTEAFF

v_gene: TRBV5-1
d_gene: TRBD1
abundance: few
j_gene: TRBJ2-5
CDR3nt: TGCGCCAGCAGCCCCTGGACAGGGCGAGTGGAGACCCAGTACTTC
CDR3aa: CASSPWTGRVETQYF

v_gene: TRBV11-1
d_gene: NA
abundance: many
j_gene: TRBJ2-7
CDR3nt: TGTGCCAGCAGCTTTACGCGGGGGCCTTCCTACGAGCAGTACTTC
CDR3aa: CASSFTRGPSYEQYF

v_gene: TRBV27
d_gene: NA
abundance: few
j_gene: TRBJ1-2
CDR3nt: TGTGCCAGCAGTAGCCTGACGCGAGGGTATGGCTACACCTTC
CDR3aa: CASSSLTRGYGYTF

v_gene: TRBV6-5
d_gene: NA
abundance: few
j_gene: TRBJ2-5
CDR3nt: TGTGCCAGCAGTTACCGAGGGGGAGAAGAGACCCAGTACTTC
CDR3aa: CASSYRGGEETQYF

v_gene: TRBV27
d_gene: TRBD2
abundance: few
j_gene: TRBJ2-7
CDR3nt: TGTGCCAGCAGCAAAACTAGCGGGAGTATTTACGAGCAGTACTTC
CDR3aa: CASSKTSGSIYEQYF

v_gene: TRBV7-8
d_gene: TRBD2
abundance: few
j_gene: TRBJ2-2
CDR3nt: TGTGCCAGCAGCCCCCGACTAGCGGGGGGCAACTGGGAGCTGTTTTTT
CDR3aa: CASSPRLAGGNWELFF

v_gene: TRBV7-2
d_gene: NA
abundance: many
j_gene: TRBJ1-4
CDR3nt: TGTGCCAGCAGCCCGTCCGACAGAACAAATGAAAAACTGTTTTTT
CDR3aa: CASSPSDRTNEKLFF

v_gene: TRBV28
d_gene: TRBD1
abundance: many
j_gene: TRBJ2-7
CDR3nt: TGTGCCAGCAGTTTTTTCCGGCAGGGGGTGGCCGAGCAGTACTTC
CDR3aa: CASSFFRQGVAEQYF

v_gene: TRBV12-3/TRBV12-4
d_gene: TRBD1
abundance: many
j_gene: TRBJ1-1
CDR3nt: TGTGCCAGCACTGAGACCGGGACAGGGGGTGAAGCTTTCTTT
CDR3aa: CASTETGTGGEAFF